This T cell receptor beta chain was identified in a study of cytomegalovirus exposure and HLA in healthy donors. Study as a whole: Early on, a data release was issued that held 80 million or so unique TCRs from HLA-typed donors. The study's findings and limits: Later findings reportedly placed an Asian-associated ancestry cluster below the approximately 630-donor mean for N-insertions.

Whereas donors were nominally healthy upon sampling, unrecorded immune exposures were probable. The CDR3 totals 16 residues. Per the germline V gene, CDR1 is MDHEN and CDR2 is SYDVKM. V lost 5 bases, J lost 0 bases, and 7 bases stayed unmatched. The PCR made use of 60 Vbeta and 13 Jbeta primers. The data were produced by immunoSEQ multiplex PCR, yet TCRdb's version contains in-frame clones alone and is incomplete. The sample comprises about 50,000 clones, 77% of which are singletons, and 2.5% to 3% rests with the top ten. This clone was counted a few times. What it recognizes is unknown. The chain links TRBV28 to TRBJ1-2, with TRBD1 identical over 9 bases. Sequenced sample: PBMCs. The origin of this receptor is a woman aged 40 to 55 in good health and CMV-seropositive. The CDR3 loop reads CASSLGQGLANYGYTF. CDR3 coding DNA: TGTGCCAGCAGTCTCGGACAGGGGTTAGCTAACTATGGCTACACCTTC.